This section outlines one T cell receptor (beta chain) sequence together with its context. This entry comes from a study of identical twins. Using its own MiXCR run on the 5' RACE reads, TCRdb lists one record per CDR3 protein. This table has roughly 770,000 distinct CDR3 sequences, 15% to 20% appearing once. V gave up 6 bases and J gave up 3 bases, with 20 bases separating them. CDR3 length: 16 amino acids. A further study also used this sample, focusing on T cells expressing NK-cell markers.

The sequence came from a woman between 18 and 29 years old in good health. This chain links TRBV12-3 or TRBV12-4 with TRBJ1-1; no firm D call. Source material: PBMCs. This CDR3 is CASRTLGVPRDTEAFF. In DNA, the CDR3 is TGTGCCAGCAGGACCCTCGGGGTGCCGAGGGACACTGAAGCTTTCTTT.